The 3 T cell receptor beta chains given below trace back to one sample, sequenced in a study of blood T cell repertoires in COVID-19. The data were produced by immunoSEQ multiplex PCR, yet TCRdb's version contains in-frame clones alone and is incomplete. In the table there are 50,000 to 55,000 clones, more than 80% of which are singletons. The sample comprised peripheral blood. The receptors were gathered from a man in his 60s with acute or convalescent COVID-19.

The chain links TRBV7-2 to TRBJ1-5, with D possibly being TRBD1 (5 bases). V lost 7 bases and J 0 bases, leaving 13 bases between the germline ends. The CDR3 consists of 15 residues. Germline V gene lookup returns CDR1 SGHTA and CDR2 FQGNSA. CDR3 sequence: CASTLGTYSNQPQHF. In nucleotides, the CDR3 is TGTGCCAGCACCCTGGGGACTTATAGCAATCAGCCCCAGCATTTT.

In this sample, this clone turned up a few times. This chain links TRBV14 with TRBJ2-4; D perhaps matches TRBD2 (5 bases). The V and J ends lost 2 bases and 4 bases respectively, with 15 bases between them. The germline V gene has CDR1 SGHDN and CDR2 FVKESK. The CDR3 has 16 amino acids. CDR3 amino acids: CASSQNPTGWKNIQYF. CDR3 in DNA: TGTGCCAGCAGCCAAAACCCCACGGGGTGGAAAAACATTCAGTACTTC.

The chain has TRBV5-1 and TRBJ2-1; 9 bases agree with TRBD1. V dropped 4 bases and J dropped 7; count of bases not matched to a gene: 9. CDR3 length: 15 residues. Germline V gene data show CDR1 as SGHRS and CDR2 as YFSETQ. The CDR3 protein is CASSTWTGVGNEQFF. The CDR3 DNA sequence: TGCGCCAGCAGCACCTGGACAGGGGTGGGAAATGAGCAGTTCTTC.